This passage covers 19 T cell receptor beta chains from one sample sequenced in a study of memory CD4+ T cells and cytomegalovirus serostatus. Some clones are missing from TCRdb's copy, which holds only in-frame ones; the method was immunoSEQ multiplex PCR. This sample carries just under 60,000 clones, approximately 78% of them seen once, and the ten largest clones take more than 1%. The sort gate was single viable CD3+CD4+CD8-CD45RO+ cells for memory CD4+ T cells. The sequenced sample consisted of memory CD4+ T cells from blood. Receptors originate from an adult in good health and CMV-seronegative.

This clone has just a few counts. The V and J genes are TRBV11-2 and TRBJ1-1; D is unclear. Germline-derived CDR1 and CDR2 are SGHAT and FQNNGV. V lost 6 bases, J lost 3 bases, and 11 bases lay in between. The CDR3 extends over 13 amino acids. The CDR3 DNA sequence: TGTGCCAGCAGTCAAGGACGGCACACTGAAGCTTTCTTT. This sequence encodes CASSQGRHTEAFF. Variable domain in full (rest from reference TRBV11-2 and TRBJ1-1): EAGVAQSPRYKIIEKRQSVAFWCNPISGHATLYWYQQILGQGPKLLIQFQNNGVVDDSQLPKDRFSAERLKGVDSTLKIQPAKLEDSAVYLCASSQGRHTEAFFGQGTRLTVV.

This clone came up once. The rearrangement joins TRBV28 to TRBJ2-7; TRBD2 matches at 10 bases. The CDR3 runs to 15 residues. The germline V gene encodes CDR1 MDHEN and CDR2 SYDVKM. V dropped 1 base and J dropped 0; count of bases not matched to a gene: 0. The CDR3 sequence is CASSLSSGSSYEQYF. Written as DNA, the CDR3 is TGTGCCAGCAGTTTATCTAGCGGGAGCTCCTACGAGCAGTACTTC.

The J gene is TRBJ2-3, the V gene TRBV27; 12 nucleotides agree with TRBD1. Germline assignment: CDR1 MNHEY and CDR2 SMNVEV (reference sequence). The CDR3 has 14 amino acids. J gave up 11 bases and V 4 bases, and 7 bases lay outside the gene matches. Here the CDR3 reads CASSSRDRGRLQYF. The CDR3 DNA reads as TGTGCCAGCAGTTCACGGGACAGGGGGCGGTTGCAGTATTTT.

The chain is built from TRBV15 and TRBJ1-1; no definite D call. The CDR3 runs to 16 residues. The germline V gene encodes CDR1 LNHNV and CDR2 YYDKDF (reference sequence). Trimming shortened V by 1 base and J by 2 bases, and 14 bases separated the two germline ends. The CDR3 DNA reads TGTGCCACCAGCAGAGGAGGTTTGGGCCCAAACACTGAAGCTTTCTTT. Protein product: CATSRGGLGPNTEAFF. The full variable domain, completed using reference TRBV15 and TRBJ1-1, is DAMVIQNPRYQVTQFGKPVTLSCSQTLNHNVMYWYQQKSSQAPKLLFHYYDKDFNNEADTPDNFQSRRPNTSFCFLDIRSPGLGDTAMYLCATSRGGLGPNTEAFFGQGTRLTVV.

On this clone itself: A junction end diverges from the germline sequence, so it may reflect a read error. The V call is TRBV6-1, the J call TRBJ2-7; 8 bases are shared with TRBD1. This CDR3 contains 11 residues. Germline lookup yields CDR1 MNHNS and CDR2 SASEGT. The CDR3 here is CASNWADREDF. The CDR3 DNA is TGTGCCAGCAATTGGGCGGACAGGGAAGACTTC.

This clone was detected only once. J is TRBJ1-1 and V is TRBV7-9, with a possible D match to TRBD1 (6 bases). Germline CDR1 reads SEHNR; CDR2 reads FQNEAQ (reference sequence). The CDR3 totals 13 residues. Trimming removed 5 bases at V and 0 bases at J, with 7 bases between. The CDR3 spells CASSRDMNTEAFF. In DNA, the CDR3 is TGTGCCAGCAGCCGGGACATGAACACTGAAGCTTTCTTT.

This chain links TRBV19 with TRBJ1-1; a possible D gene is TRBD1 (6 bases). CDR3 length: 14 amino acids. Germline-derived CDR1 and CDR2 are LNHDA and SQIVND (reference sequence). Trimming removed 8 bases at V and 1 base at J, with 14 bases between. The CDR3 nucleotides are TGTGCCAGTGTACGGGACACGACGAACACTGAAGCTTTCTTT. It encodes CASVRDTTNTEAFF.

This chain links TRBV19 with TRBJ1-4; D is undetermined. With 2 bases removed from V and 6 bases from J, the gap between germline ends came to 13 bases. CDR3 length equals 15 residues. The V gene's germline CDR1 is LNHDA and CDR2 SQIVND (reference sequence). The CDR3 spells CASSIRPTNHEKLFF. Here the CDR3 DNA reads TGTGCCAGTAGTATAAGGCCGACCAACCATGAAAAACTGTTTTTT.

This chain connects TRBV9 to TRBJ2-2, with D hard to call. V lost 2 bases to trimming and J lost 6 bases, with 11 bases between them. Germline CDR1 reads SGDLS; CDR2 reads YYNGEE. The CDR3 runs to 14 residues. In DNA, the CDR3 is TGTGCCAGCAGCGTCCCGCCAGACCCCGGGGAGCTGTTTTTT. As protein: CASSVPPDPGELFF. Full variable domain (missing parts from reference TRBV9 and TRBJ2-2): DSGVTQTPKHLITATGQRVTLRCSPRSGDLSVYWYQQSLDQGLQFLIQYYNGEERAKGNILERFSAQQFPDLHSELNLSSLELGDSALYFCASSVPPDPGELFFGEGSRLTVL.

This chain connects TRBV6-6 to TRBJ2-5, with D tentatively TRBD1 (6 bases). The CDR3 sequence is 15 residues long. The germline gives CDR1 MNHNY, CDR2 SVGAGI (reference sequence). V gave up 7 bases and J gave up 3 bases, with 18 bases separating them. The CDR3 coding sequence is TGTGCCAGCACCCAATGGCGAGGGGGTAAAGAGACCCAGTACTTC. It translates to CASTQWRGGKETQYF.

This rearrangement joins TRBV9 to TRBJ1-4; no clear D gene. The V gene lost 3 bases and the J gene lost 10 bases, with 7 bases spanning the gap. Germline CDR1 and CDR2: SGDLS and YYNGEE. The CDR3 length is 11 residues. The CDR3 loop is CASSEGGKLFF. DNA for the CDR3: TGTGCCAGCAGCGAGGGTGGAAAACTGTTTTTT.

The J gene is TRBJ2-3, the V gene TRBV7-3; D may be TRBD2 (7 bases). The CDR3 length is 16 residues. The V gene's germline CDR1 is SGHTA and CDR2 FQGTGA. V was trimmed by 2 bases and J by 4 bases, leaving 16 bases between them. The CDR3 reads CASSLGGAGQSDTQYF. CDR3 bases: TGTGCCAGCAGCTTAGGGGGGGCCGGGCAGTCAGATACGCAGTATTTT. Full variable domain (missing parts from reference TRBV7-3 and TRBJ2-3): GAGVSQTPSNKVTEKGKYVELRCDPISGHTALYWYRQSLGQGPEFLIYFQGTGAADDSGLPNDRFFAVRPEGSVSTLKIQRTERGDSAVYLCASSLGGAGQSDTQYFGPGTRLTVL.

This chain connects TRBV5-6 to TRBJ2-7; no clear D. The germline gives CDR1 SGHDT, CDR2 YYEEEE. The CDR3 is made up of 13 amino acids. The V gene lost 0 bases and the J gene lost 2 bases, with 6 bases spanning the gap. The CDR3 region has the DNA TGTGCCAGCAGCTTGGACAGAACCTACGAGCAGTACTTC. Its translation is CASSLDRTYEQYF.

The V and J genes are TRBV6-5 and TRBJ2-1; D assignment may be TRBD1 or TRBD2 (7 bases each). V was shortened by 6 bases and J by 6 bases, with 15 bases between the two germline ends. This CDR3 contains 14 residues. The germline CDR1 and CDR2 sequences are MNHEY and SVGAGI. CDR3 DNA: TGTGCCAGCAGAAGACAGGGAGGGTCCAATGAGCAGTTCTTC. Amino acids: CASRRQGGSNEQFF.

The V gene is TRBV5-1, the J gene TRBJ2-1; 7 bases are shared with TRBD2. This CDR3 has 13 residues. V was pared by 7 bases and J by 6 bases, with 7 bases of the junction left unmatched. Germline CDR1 SGHRS, CDR2 YFSETQ. DNA for the CDR3: TGCGCCAGCTGGGAGGGGCCGCGCAATGAGCAGTTCTTC. This translates into CASWEGPRNEQFF.

CDR3 protein: CASSTQQTHTGELFF. The CDR3 bases are TGTGCCAGTAGTACACAGCAGACCCACACCGGGGAGCTGTTTTTT. The rearrangement uses TRBV19 and TRBJ2-2; D is unresolved. This CDR3 is built from 15 residues. Germline V gene lookup returns CDR1 LNHDA and CDR2 SQIVND (reference sequence). The V gene lost 4 bases and the J gene lost 3 bases, with 12 bases spanning the gap.

V and J are TRBV6-1 and TRBJ1-2; the D is unclear. The CDR3 extends over 14 amino acids. The V and J ends lost 6 bases and 0 bases respectively, with 11 bases between them. Looked up from germline, CDR1 is MNHNS and CDR2 is SASEGT. The CDR3 spells CASRRHPTNYGYTF. CDR3 DNA: TGTGCCAGCAGGCGACACCCTACTAACTATGGCTACACCTTC.

This clone has just one count. The genes are TRBV28 and TRBJ1-1; TRBD1 might be the D (6 bases). The V and J ends lost 3 bases and 4 bases respectively, with 15 bases between them. The germline gives CDR1 MDHEN, CDR2 SYDVKM. The CDR3 loop spans 15 amino acids. Written as DNA, the CDR3 is TGTGCCAGCAGTTTCCCCCTACAGGGCGGCACTGAAGCTTTCTTT. This encodes CASSFPLQGGTEAFF.

This chain joins TRBV19 and TRBJ1-2, with D possibly TRBD1 on 5 matching bases. The CDR3 has 12 amino acids. From germline, CDR1 is LNHDA and CDR2 SQIVND (reference sequence). V lost 3 bases to trimming and J lost 5 bases, with 7 bases between them. The CDR3 sequence: CASSMGPYGYTF. The DNA for the CDR3 is TGTGCCAGTAGTATGGGGCCATATGGCTACACCTTC.